One sample yielded the 19 T cell receptor beta chains listed below, sequenced in a study of shared clonotypes between healthy human individuals. Clones were sequenced by immunoSEQ multiplex PCR, and TCRdb holds only the in-frame ones, with some missing. Of 1.5 million to 2.5 million clones detected, about 94% appear once; the ten largest clones hold 1.2%. Naive CD8 cells comprised CD45RO-negative, CCR7-positively selected cells, excluding terminally differentiated effector memory CD45RA+ cells. Sequenced: naive CD8+ T cells sorted from blood. The receptors originated from a man younger than 30 in good health.

The chain joins TRBV6-5 to TRBJ1-2; TRBD1 matches at 12 bases. The CDR3 spans 14 residues. The V gene end was trimmed by 2 bases and the J gene end by 7 bases; junction bases not matched to a gene: 2. The germline V gene has CDR1 MNHEY and CDR2 SVGAGI. CDR3: CASSYRDRGLGYTF. CDR3 DNA sequence: TGTGCCAGCAGTTACCGGGACAGGGGGCTTGGCTACACCTTC.

The chain recombines TRBV30 with TRBJ1-1; no firm D call. The V gene's germline CDR1 is GTSNPN and CDR2 SVGIG (reference sequence). There are 12 residues in the CDR3. Trimming removed 4 bases from V and 5 bases from J, with 11 bases in between. The chain's CDR3 is CAWTPWGTEAFF. DNA for the CDR3: TGTGCCTGGACCCCTTGGGGAACTGAAGCTTTCTTT. Full variable domain (rest looked up from reference TRBV30 and TRBJ1-1): SQTIHQWPATLVQPVGSPLSLECTVEGTSNPNLYWYRQAAGRGLQLLFYSVGIGQISSEVPQNLSASRPQDRQFILSSKKLLLSDSGFYLCAWTPWGTEAFFGQGTRLTVV.

The chain couples TRBV6-5 to TRBJ1-2; D is possibly TRBD1 (5 bases). Per germline, CDR1 MNHEY and CDR2 SVGAGI. The V and J ends lost 5 bases and 8 bases respectively, with 21 bases between them. The CDR3 is 15 residues long. The CDR3: CASSHGGVPGLGYTF. As DNA, the CDR3 is TGTGCCAGCAGTCACGGGGGGGTCCCCGGATTAGGCTACACCTTC.

The chain links TRBV6-6 to TRBJ2-7; D unresolved. CDR1 and CDR2 (germline): MNHNY, SVGAGI (reference sequence). The CDR3 contains 12 residues. The germline V and J ends were trimmed by 4 bases and 3 bases, with 7 bases remaining between them. The CDR3 protein is CASSSLNYEQYF. Written as DNA, the CDR3 is TGTGCCAGCAGTTCTCTCAACTACGAGCAGTACTTC.

The CDR3 sequence is CASTKTADPGNTIYF. In DNA form, the CDR3 reads TGTGCCAGCACCAAGACAGCGGATCCTGGAAACACCATATATTTT. The chain carries TRBV9 and TRBJ1-3, with D maybe TRBD1 (5 bases). V was clipped by 6 bases and J by 2 bases, with 15 bases between them. CDR3 length: 15 amino acids. Germline CDR1 is SGDLS and CDR2 is YYNGEE.

The chain is built from TRBV9 and TRBJ2-3; 10 nucleotides match TRBD2. In germline, CDR1 is SGDLS, CDR2 YYNGEE. This CDR3 region has 14 residues. The ends lost 6 bases at V and 6 bases at J; junction bases unmatched: 7. In DNA form, the CDR3 reads TGTGCCAGCAACCCTAGCGGGAGTGGGGATACGCAGTATTTT. Translation: CASNPSGSGDTQYF. The entire variable domain, with the rest obtained from reference TRBV9 and TRBJ2-3, is as follows: DSGVTQTPKHLITATGQRVTLRCSPRSGDLSVYWYQQSLDQGLQFLIQYYNGEERAKGNILERFSAQQFPDLHSELNLSSLELGDSALYFCASNPSGSGDTQYFGPGTRLTVL.

The chain is built from TRBV4-3 and TRBJ2-1, with 9 bases matching TRBD2. Germline V gene lookup returns CDR1 LGHNA and CDR2 YSLEER. The length of the CDR3 is 15 residues. The J segment lost 7 bases and the V segment lost 1 base, leaving 5 bases of the junction unmatched. For the CDR3, the DNA is TGCGCCAGCAGCCAAGTAGCGGGAGAATCGAATGAGCAGTTCTTC. Translating it yields CASSQVAGESNEQFF.

Points on this clone: Distinct nucleotide sequences in the sample also encode this CDR3. The chain uses TRBV6-5 and TRBJ2-7; no clear D gene. V was trimmed by 2 bases and J by 0 bases, leaving 5 bases between them. The CDR3 has 13 amino acids. Germline CDR1 and CDR2: MNHEY and SVGAGI. The CDR3 DNA is TGTGCCAGCAGTTACGGCACCTCCTACGAGCAGTACTTC. Its protein product is CASSYGTSYEQYF.

This sequence joins TRBV19 and TRBJ2-5, with D maybe TRBD2 (5 bases). Trimming left V 3 bases short and J 5 bases short, with 16 bases between. Per the germline V gene, CDR1 is LNHDA and CDR2 is SQIVND (reference sequence). The CDR3 is 15 residues long. CDR3 in DNA: TGTGCCAGTAGTATGGGAGCTCGCCCTGGGGAGACCCAGTACTTC. Its translation: CASSMGARPGETQYF. Drawing the rest from reference TRBV19 and TRBJ2-5, the complete variable domain is DGGITQSPKYLFRKEGQNVTLSCEQNLNHDAMYWYRQDPGQGLRLIYYSQIVNDFQKGDIAEGYSVSREKKESFPLTVTSAQKNPTAFYLCASSMGARPGETQYFGPGTRLLVL.

This clone is a singleton in its sample. V and J are TRBV4-1 and TRBJ2-3; tentatively, D is TRBD2 (5 bases). The CDR3 has 18 residues. V gave up 2 bases and J gave up 5 bases, with 23 bases separating them. CDR1 and CDR2 from the germline V gene are MGHRA and YSYEKL. CDR3 sequence (DNA): TGCGCCAGCAGCCAACGCTTCCCTTTCTTCGGGGAGCAAGATACGCAGTATTTT. Its protein product is CASSQRFPFFGEQDTQYF.

The chain uses TRBV7-9 and TRBJ2-3; 7 bases are a match to TRBD1. The J segment lost 3 bases and the V segment lost 3 bases, leaving 6 bases of the junction unmatched. CDR3 length: 15 amino acids. CDR1 and CDR2 (germline): SEHNR, FQNEAQ (reference sequence). The DNA of the CDR3 is TGTGCCAGCAGCTTCCTCTCGACAGGGACAGATACGCAGTATTTT. It codes for CASSFLSTGTDTQYF. Variable domain in full (rest from reference TRBV7-9 and TRBJ2-3): DTGVSQNPRHKITKRGQNVTFRCDPISEHNRLYWYRQTLGQGPEFLTYFQNEAQLEKSRLLSDRFSAERPKGSFSTLEIQRTEQGDSAMYLCASSFLSTGTDTQYFGPGTRLTVL.

The chain combines TRBV6-1 with TRBJ1-1; 8 bases agree with TRBD1. CDR1 is MNHNS, CDR2 SASEGT, per germline. The junction had 6 bases not matched to a gene; V was cut back by 3 bases and J by 3 bases. CDR3 length: 15 residues. CDR3 nucleotides: TGTGCCAGCAGTGACCCGGCAGGGGGCCACACTGAAGCTTTCTTT. Translation: CASSDPAGGHTEAFF.

The rearrangement links TRBV13 to TRBJ2-1; the D is unclear. Trimming took 5 bases from V and 0 from J, leaving 14 bases between them. The CDR3 has 16 amino acids. Germline V gives CDR1 PRHDT, CDR2 FYEKMQ (reference sequence). The CDR3 DNA follows: TGTGCCAGCAGCACCTTGGACGGCCTCTCCTACAATGAGCAGTTCTTC. As protein: CASSTLDGLSYNEQFF.

The CDR3 loop is CASSLLGGSTDTQYF. The CDR3 bases are TGCGCCAGCAGCCTCCTCGGCGGGAGTACAGATACGCAGTATTTT. J is TRBJ2-3 and V is TRBV4-1, with TRBD2 matching 7 bases. The CDR3 is 15 residues long. With 4 bases clipped from V and 3 bases from J, the junction kept 7 bases outside the gene matches. The germline gives CDR1 MGHRA, CDR2 YSYEKL.

This sequence joins TRBV19 and TRBJ1-5; no firm D call. CDR1 and CDR2 from the germline V gene are LNHDA and SQIVND (reference sequence). The CDR3 is made up of 15 amino acids. Trimming cost V 2 bases and J 4 bases, with 12 bases left between them. The CDR3 loop is CASSIYRSQNQPQHF. CDR3 coding DNA: TGTGCCAGTAGTATATACAGATCTCAAAATCAGCCCCAGCATTTT.

This chain links TRBV27 with TRBJ2-1; TRBD2 might be the D (5 bases). With 4 bases removed from V and 4 bases from J, the gap between germline ends came to 11 bases. Germline V gene data show CDR1 as MNHEY and CDR2 as SMNVEV (reference sequence). CDR3 length: 14 amino acids. CDR3 bases: TGTGCCAGCAGTTCTCCAAGCGGTTACAATGAGCAGTTCTTC. Its translation is CASSSPSGYNEQFF.

This sequence joins TRBV25-1 and TRBJ2-3; TRBD2 matches 8 bases. With 3 bases clipped from V and 3 bases from J, the junction kept 5 bases outside the gene matches. Germline V CDR1 and CDR2: MGHDK, SYGVNS. The CDR3 is 15 residues long. In nucleotides, the CDR3 is TGTGCCAGCAGTGATTGGGCTAGCGGGACAGATACGCAGTATTTT. Residues: CASSDWASGTDTQYF.

This clone turned up a few times. The chain links TRBV2 to TRBJ1-1; D gene uncertain. Germline V lookup: CDR1 SNHLY, CDR2 FYNNEI. Trimming stripped 4 bases from V and 4 bases from J, with 10 bases between. This CDR3 has 13 amino acids. The CDR3 protein is CASSVEQRTEAFF. In DNA, the CDR3 is TGTGCCAGCAGTGTTGAACAGCGCACTGAAGCTTTCTTT.

The chain joins TRBV7-8 to TRBJ1-1, with a tentative D call TRBD1 (6 bases). Per germline, CDR1 SGHVS and CDR2 FQNEAQ. With 5 bases removed from V and 4 bases from J, the gap between germline ends came to 14 bases. This CDR3 is built from 14 residues. In DNA, the CDR3 is TGTGCCAGCAGCACCATAGGGGGGGCCACTGAAGCTTTCTTT. It is translated as CASSTIGGATEAFF.